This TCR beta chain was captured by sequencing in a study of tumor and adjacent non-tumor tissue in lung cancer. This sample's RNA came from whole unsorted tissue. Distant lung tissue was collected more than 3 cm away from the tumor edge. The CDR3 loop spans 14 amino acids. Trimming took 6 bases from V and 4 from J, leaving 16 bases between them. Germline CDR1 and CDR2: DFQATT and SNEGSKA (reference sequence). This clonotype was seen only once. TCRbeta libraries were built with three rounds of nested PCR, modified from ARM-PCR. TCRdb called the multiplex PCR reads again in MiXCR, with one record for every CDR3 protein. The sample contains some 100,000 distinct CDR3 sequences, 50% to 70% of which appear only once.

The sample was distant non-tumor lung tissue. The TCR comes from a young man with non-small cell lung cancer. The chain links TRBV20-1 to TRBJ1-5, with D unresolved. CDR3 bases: TGCAGTGCCCAACACCGGGTCATTAATCAGCCCCAGCATTTT. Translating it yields CSAQHRVINQPQHF.